Below, 20 T cell receptor beta chains from the same sample are listed, as sequenced in a study of cytomegalovirus exposure and HLA in healthy donors. PCR involved 60 Vbeta and 13 Jbeta primers. Produced via immunoSEQ multiplex PCR; TCRdb's table is partial and in-frame only. Here the sample spans some 150,000 clones, about four fifths being singletons. Sequencing input: PBMCs. All receptors come from a man aged 50-60 years in good health and CMV-seropositive.

The CDR3 sequence is CASSPRTSGRYTYEQYF. The CDR3 DNA follows: TGTGCCAGTAGTCCCAGGACTAGCGGGAGATACACCTACGAGCAGTACTTC. The chain joins TRBV19 to TRBJ2-7, with 13 bases that match TRBD2. V lost 5 bases to trimming and J lost 2 bases; unmatched junction nucleotides: 9. CDR3 length: 17 amino acids. The V gene's germline CDR1 is LNHDA and CDR2 SQIVND (reference sequence). Combining the CDR3 with reference TRBV19 and TRBJ2-7 gives the whole variable domain DGGITQSPKYLFRKEGQNVTLSCEQNLNHDAMYWYRQDPGQGLRLIYYSQIVNDFQKGDIAEGYSVSREKKESFPLTVTSAQKNPTAFYLCASSPRTSGRYTYEQYFGPGTRLTVT.

The chain recombines TRBV28 with TRBJ1-5, with D possibly being TRBD1 (5 bases). Trimming took off 0 bases at V and 11 bases at J, with 5 bases between the two ends. Germline CDR1 reads MDHEN; CDR2 reads SYDVKM. The CDR3 extends over 11 amino acids. CDR3 bases: TGTGCCAGCAGTTTATGGACAGCCCAGCATTTT. Translation gives CASSLWTAQHF.

V gene TRBV18 combines with J gene TRBJ2-1; TRBD1 matches 10 bases. Germline-derived CDR1 and CDR2 are KGHSH and LQKENI. The junction had 11 bases not matched to a gene; V was cut back by 4 bases and J by 8 bases. CDR3 length: 16 residues. CDR3 DNA sequence: TGTGCCAGCTCACTCAGGGAAGGACAGGGGGGTTATGAGCAGTTCTTC. It specifies CASSLREGQGGYEQFF. Variable domain in full (rest from reference TRBV18 and TRBJ2-1): NAGVMQNPRHLVRRRGQEARLRCSPMKGHSHVYWYRQLPEEGLKFMVYLQKENIIDESGMPKERFSAEFPKEGPSILRIQQVVRGDSAAYFCASSLREGQGGYEQFFGPGTRLTVL.

In its sample, this clone was seen a few times. V and J are TRBV27 and TRBJ2-5, with 7 bases identical to TRBD2. This CDR3 region has 16 residues. With V trimmed by 3 bases and J by 5 bases, 12 bases remained unmatched. The germline gives CDR1 MNHEY, CDR2 SMNVEV (reference sequence). The CDR3 nucleotides read TGTGCCAGCAGTTTTATAACTAGCGATTTTAGGGAGACCCAGTACTTC. Protein: CASSFITSDFRETQYF.

The rearrangement uses TRBV19 and TRBJ2-7; the D is unclear. The CDR3 consists of 16 residues. Germline loops: CDR1 LNHDA, CDR2 SQIVND (reference sequence). V was clipped by 0 bases and J by 0 bases, with 12 bases between them. The CDR3 reads CASSIDGRGSSYEQYF. The DNA of the CDR3 is TGTGCCAGTAGTATAGATGGTCGTGGCAGCTCCTACGAGCAGTACTTC. Variable domain in full (rest from reference TRBV19 and TRBJ2-7): DGGITQSPKYLFRKEGQNVTLSCEQNLNHDAMYWYRQDPGQGLRLIYYSQIVNDFQKGDIAEGYSVSREKKESFPLTVTSAQKNPTAFYLCASSIDGRGSSYEQYFGPGTRLTVT.

The chain links TRBV27 to TRBJ2-5; D is uncertain. The CDR3 loop spans 17 amino acids. Germline V gene lookup returns CDR1 MNHEY and CDR2 SMNVEV (reference sequence). The V gene lost 0 bases and the J gene lost 0 bases, with 14 bases spanning the gap. Here the CDR3 DNA reads TGTGCCAGCAGTTTATCTTGGGCCAATACGTACCAAGAGACCCAGTACTTC. Translation gives CASSLSWANTYQETQYF.

This clone occurred a few times. The rearrangement uses TRBV6-6 and TRBJ1-3; no clear D gene. This CDR3 spans 15 amino acids. Germline CDR1 is MNHNY and CDR2 is SVGAGI (reference sequence). Trimming shortened V by 6 bases and J by 0 bases, and 12 bases separated the two germline ends. This CDR3 is CASSPGLYSGNTIYF. DNA for the CDR3: TGTGCCAGCAGCCCTGGCCTTTACTCTGGAAACACCATATATTTT.

The rearrangement uses TRBV2 and TRBJ2-3, with D possibly TRBD1 on 6 matching bases. CDR1 is SNHLY, CDR2 FYNNEI, per germline. The CDR3 is made up of 16 amino acids. V lost 6 bases, J lost 0 bases, and 16 bases lay in between. DNA of the CDR3: TGTGCCAGCAGGCCGGTGACAGGCACTAGCACAGATACGCAGTATTTT. Residues: CASRPVTGTSTDTQYF.

The chain's CDR3 is CASSSGTGRQETQYF. The DNA for the CDR3 is TGTGCCAGCAGCTCCGGGACAGGGAGGCAAGAGACCCAGTACTTC. The V call is TRBV5-4, the J call TRBJ2-5; TRBD1 aligns across 9 bases. The CDR3 is made up of 15 amino acids. The germline V gene encodes CDR1 SGHNT and CDR2 YYREEE (reference sequence). V lost 3 bases and J lost 2; bases outside the gene matches: 5.

This clone is a singleton in its sample. V gene TRBV9 combines with J gene TRBJ2-2, with 10 bases matching TRBD2. V was clipped by 4 bases and J by 15 bases; unmatched bases: 6. From germline, CDR1 is SGDLS and CDR2 YYNGEE. CDR3 length: 12 residues. CDR3 in amino acids: CASSSSGRAMFF. The CDR3 DNA follows: TGTGCCAGCAGCTCGAGCGGGAGGGCCATGTTTTTT.

This clone turned up a few times. The chain employs TRBV10-3 and TRBJ1-4; 7 nucleotides line up with TRBD1. Germline V gene sequence: CDR1 ENHRY, CDR2 SYGVKD. The CDR3 is made up of 14 amino acids. Trimming at V came to 10 bases and at J to 6 bases, leaving 11 bases not matched to a gene. Written as DNA, the CDR3 is TGTGCCACCAACTCAGGGGGAGGCGATGAAAAACTGTTTTTT. It is translated as CATNSGGGDEKLFF.

The rearrangement uses TRBV5-1 and TRBJ2-3; 16 bases line up with TRBD2. The V gene end was trimmed by 4 bases and the J gene end by 4 bases; junction bases not matched to a gene: 3. CDR1 SGHRS and CDR2 YFSETQ come from the germline V gene. This CDR3 region has 16 residues. The CDR3 nucleotides are TGCGCCAGCAGCCTAGGGACTAGCGGGAGGGCAGATACGCAGTATTTT. The encoded protein is CASSLGTSGRADTQYF.

The chain couples TRBV12-5 to TRBJ2-1, with 7 bases identical to TRBD1. V trimming: 5 bases; J trimming: 12 bases; junction bases outside the gene matches: 7. The CDR3 consists of 12 residues. Germline lookup yields CDR1 LGHNT and CDR2 FRNRAP. CDR3 sequence: CASGLPPGGQFF. The CDR3 DNA reads as TGTGCTAGTGGTCTACCCCCAGGGGGGCAGTTCTTC.

The chain uses TRBV21-1 and TRBJ2-3; the table names TRBD2, a call not compared with the DNA. TRBV21-1 is marked as a pseudogene. This CDR3 has 14 residues. For the CDR3, the DNA is TGTGCCAGCAGCAAAGTGGGAGCAACAGATACGCAGTATTTT. Protein sequence: CASSKVGATDTQYF.

J is TRBJ1-6 and V is TRBV28, with 9 bases fitting TRBD1. V dropped 4 bases and J dropped 8; count of bases not matched to a gene: 3. The germline gives CDR1 MDHEN, CDR2 SYDVKM. The CDR3 consists of 14 residues. The CDR3 reads CASSSGQGHSPLHF. The CDR3 DNA follows: TGTGCCAGCAGTTCGGGACAGGGCCATTCACCCCTCCACTTT.

J is TRBJ2-1 and V is TRBV13; 15 positions agree with TRBD2. V dropped 5 bases and J dropped 4; count of bases not matched to a gene: 9. The CDR3 is 18 amino acids. Looked up from germline, CDR1 is PRHDT and CDR2 is FYEKMQ (reference sequence). CDR3 residues: CASSRRTSGRAVYNEQFF. In DNA, the CDR3 is TGTGCCAGCAGCAGACGGACTAGCGGGAGGGCGGTATACAATGAGCAGTTCTTC.

The chain carries TRBV7-9 and TRBJ1-1, with 8 bases aligning to TRBD1. The CDR3 totals 12 residues. The germline V gene encodes CDR1 SEHNR and CDR2 FQNEAQ (reference sequence). CDR3 in amino acids: CSGDRGDTEAFF. CDR3 DNA sequence: TGTTCCGGCGACAGGGGAGACACTGAAGCTTTCTTT.

This rearrangement joins TRBV5-1 to TRBJ2-5, with 9 bases lining up with TRBD1. Matching the DNA end better, TRBJ2-7 makes the J call doubtful. The CDR3 loop spans 14 amino acids. The germline CDR1 and CDR2 sequences are SGHRS and YFSETQ. For the CDR3, the DNA is TGCGCCAGCAGCTACAGGGGGCTCCCCTACGAGCAGTACTTC. This gives the protein CASSYRGLPYEQYF.

The chain joins TRBV13 to TRBJ2-4, with D possibly TRBD2 on 5 matching bases. CDR3 length: 16 amino acids. V was shortened by 4 bases and J by 5 bases, with 18 bases between the two germline ends. Looked up from germline, CDR1 is PRHDT and CDR2 is FYEKMQ (reference sequence). This CDR3 is CASSSADGYGENIQYF. The CDR3 region has the DNA TGTGCCAGCAGCTCAGCGGACGGGTATGGCGAAAACATTCAGTACTTC.

The V and J genes are TRBV6-4 and TRBJ1-2, with D uncertain. CDR3 length: 11 residues. V lost 2 bases to trimming and J lost 4 bases, with 2 bases between them. Germline V gene sequence: CDR1 MRHNA, CDR2 SNTAGT. CDR3 coding DNA: TGTGCCAGCAGTGACCGCTATGGCTACACCTTC. Translating it yields CASSDRYGYTF.